The 8 T cell receptor beta chains reported below all come from one sample, sequenced in a study of blood T cell repertoires in COVID-19. Assay used: immunoSEQ multiplex PCR; TCRdb lists only in-frame clones, some missing. The profile covers roughly 100,000 clones, with roughly 80% appearing a single time and 15% taken by the ten largest. The sequencing input was peripheral blood. These receptors came from a woman of 80 years or more with acute or convalescent COVID-19.

CDR3 region: CASSLARDSLNSPLHF. The CDR3 bases are TGTGCCAGCAGCTTAGCCAGGGACAGCTTGAATTCACCCCTCCACTTT. The chain joins TRBV11-2 to TRBJ1-6, with 7 bases lining up with TRBD1. Germline-derived CDR1 and CDR2 are SGHAT and FQNNGV. Trimming took 1 base from V and 7 from J; bases not matched to a gene: 7. CDR3 size: 16 residues.

The chain combines TRBV5-6 with TRBJ1-6, with 10 bases that match TRBD1. J was trimmed by 0 bases and V by 6 bases; bases with no gene match: 9. The CDR3 has 18 amino acids. Germline V gene sequence: CDR1 SGHDT, CDR2 YYEEEE. The CDR3: CASTPGQGTHSYNSPLHF. Here the CDR3 DNA reads TGTGCCAGCACACCGGGACAGGGGACTCACTCCTATAATTCACCCCTCCACTTT.

V and J are TRBV3-1 (or the pseudogene TRBV3-2) and TRBJ1-5; TRBD1 matches 7 bases. The CDR3 runs to 17 residues. J was trimmed by 6 bases and V by 1 base; bases with no gene match: 12. Germline loops: CDR1 LGHDT, CDR2 YNNKEL (reference sequence). CDR3 region: CASSQAPSSTGFQPQHF. In DNA form, the CDR3 reads TGTGCCAGCAGCCAAGCCCCCTCTTCGACAGGGTTTCAGCCCCAGCATTTT.

The chain is built from TRBV27 and TRBJ2-6, with 7 nucleotides matching TRBD2. CDR3 length equals 16 residues. Looked up from germline, CDR1 is MNHEY and CDR2 is SMNVEV (reference sequence). The trim removed 8 bases at V and 3 bases at J, leaving 10 bases unmatched. In DNA, the CDR3 is TGTGCCAGCCAACGGCGGTCGGGGGGTGGGGCCAACGTCCTGACTTTC. This encodes CASQRRSGGGANVLTF.

The chain links TRBV7-6 to TRBJ2-1, with D possibly TRBD2 on 7 matching bases. Trimming cost V 1 base and J 1 base, with 14 bases left between them. From germline, CDR1 is SGHVS and CDR2 FNYEAQ. This CDR3 contains 17 residues. CDR3 bases: TGTGCCAGCAGCTTAGGTGGAGGGGGAGGGTCCTACAATGAGCAGTTCTTC. Translating it yields CASSLGGGGGSYNEQFF. Using reference TRBV7-6 and TRBJ2-1 for the parts outside the CDR3, the full variable domain is GAGVSQSPRYKVTKRGQDVALRCDPISGHVSLYWYRQALGQGPEFLTYFNYEAQQDKSGLPNDRFSAERPEGSISTLTIQRTEQRDSAMYRCASSLGGGGGSYNEQFFGPGTRLTVL.

V and J are TRBV6-5 and TRBJ2-1, with D possibly matching TRBD1 (6 bases). The germline V gene has CDR1 MNHEY and CDR2 SVGAGI. With 2 bases removed from V and 6 bases from J, the gap between germline ends came to 8 bases. The CDR3 extends over 13 amino acids. The CDR3 here is CASSYLQGNEQFF. The CDR3 region has the DNA TGTGCCAGCAGTTACCTACAGGGCAATGAGCAGTTCTTC.

The J gene is TRBJ2-5, the V gene TRBV5-1; D is undetermined. With 3 bases removed from V and 5 bases from J, the gap between germline ends came to 14 bases. Germline-derived CDR1 and CDR2 are SGHRS and YFSETQ. This CDR3 contains 14 residues. The CDR3 nucleotides are TGCGCCAGCAGCTGGATGACAACGCAGGAGACCCAGTACTTC. Residues: CASSWMTTQETQYF.

J is TRBJ2-2 and V is TRBV29-1; 8 nucleotides align to TRBD2. With 7 bases clipped from V and 4 bases from J, the junction kept 8 bases outside the gene matches. The CDR3 covers 14 residues. Germline CDR1 is SQVTM and CDR2 is ANQGSEA. CDR3 protein: CSATAGDGTGELFF. The CDR3 bases are TGCAGCGCAACAGCGGGAGATGGCACCGGGGAGCTGTTTTTT.